Each of the 14 T cell receptor beta chains below was sequenced from the same sample in a study of tissue T cells after allogeneic stem cell transplantation. Produced via immunoSEQ multiplex PCR; TCRdb's table is partial and in-frame only. Of approximately 5,400 clones in the sample, 51% were seen once. The time point is: mouse harvest day 7 after allogeneic transplant. The graft held 10^6 splenic CD5+ T cells and 10^7 T-cell-depleted bone marrow cells. Sequenced material: gut tissue. The receptors here all came from a female BALB/c mouse given C57BL/6 T cells with graft-versus-host disease after an allogeneic hematopoietic cell transplant.

Comments on this clone: Mouse gene names and germline throughout. Read sequence stops 1 residue before the CDR3 end, and the germline J gene provides the missing end. This chain links TRBV26 with TRBJ1-4; TRBD1 matches 7 bases. The ends lost 5 bases at V and 0 bases at J; junction bases unmatched: 3. Germline CDR1 and CDR2: KGHPV and FQNQEV (reference sequence). This CDR3 has 15 residues. The covered CDR3 bases are TGTGCCAGCAGTAGACAGGGATTTTCCAACGAAAGATTATTT. Translating gives CASSRQGFSNERLF. The whole CDR3 is CASSRQGFSNERLFF. The whole variable domain, remainder taken from reference TRBV26 and TRBJ1-4, is NSKVIQTPRYLVKGQGQKAKMRCIPEKGHPVVFWYQQNKNNEFKFLINFQNQEVLQQIDMTEKRFSAECPSNSPCSLEIQSSEAGDSALYLCASSRQGFSNERLFFGHGTKLSVL.

Worth noting for this clone: Each gene name is a mouse one. The CDR3 end lies 1 residue beyond the end of the read and is filled in from the germline J gene. This chain uses TRBV16 with TRBJ2-4, with unresolved D. The CDR3 consists of 15 residues. The germline CDR1 and CDR2 sequences are SGHSA and FRNQAP. V lost 0 bases and J lost 0, with 7 bases in between. Here the CDR3 reads CASSLEGESQNTLYF. CDR3 DNA (partial): TGTGCAAGCAGCTTAGAGGGTGAGAGTCAAAACACCTTGTAC.

This clone was counted between two and nine times. The gene symbols are mouse symbols. The sequence runs out 1 residue before the end of the CDR3; the remainder is reconstructed from the germline J gene. V is TRBV13-2 and J is TRBJ2-7; 8 bases are a match to TRBD2. J lost 2 bases, V lost 3 bases, and 1 base had no gene match. Germline V lookup: CDR1 NNHNN, CDR2 SYGAGS (reference sequence). The CDR3 runs 13 residues. CDR3 amino acids: CASGAGGPYEQYF. The sequenced CDR3 bases are TGTGCCAGCGGTGCTGGGGGGCCCTATGAACAGTAC.

For this clone: Gene names and germline match the mouse. The sequence runs out 1 residue before the end of the CDR3; the remainder is reconstructed from the germline J gene. The chain is built from TRBV19 and TRBJ2-1, with 8 bases that match TRBD1. The CDR3 covers 15 residues. Trimming cost V 4 bases and J 1 base; bases outside gene matches: 4. Germline assignment: CDR1 FNHDT and CDR2 SITEND (reference sequence). The CDR3 protein is CASSPRDRNYAEQFF. Incomplete CDR3 DNA: TGTGCCAGCAGTCCTCGGGACAGGAACTATGCTGAGCAGTTC.

As regards this clone: Genes and germline come from the mouse. Sequencing ends 1 residue short of the CDR3 end; the germline J gene provides the rest. V and J are TRBV19 and TRBJ1-3; 9 nucleotides align to TRBD1. The CDR3 sequence is 16 residues long. In germline, CDR1 is FNHDT, CDR2 SITEND (reference sequence). Germline trimming cut 2 bases from V and 0 bases from J; bases unmatched to any gene: 3. The CDR3 DNA, read in part, is TGTGCCAGCAGTATCGGGACAGGGTTTTCTGGAAATACGCTCTAT. This codes for CASSIGTGFSGNTLY. The whole CDR3 protein is CASSIGTGFSGNTLYF. Variable domain in full (rest from reference TRBV19 and TRBJ1-3): GGIITQTPKFLIGQEGQKLTLKCQQNFNHDTMYWYRQDSGKGLRLIYYSITENDLQKGDLSEGYDASREKKSSFSLTVTSAQKNEMAVFLCASSIGTGFSGNTLYFGEGSRLIVV.

About this clone itself: Each gene name is a mouse one. The read is 1 residue too short to cover the CDR3 end, so that end is filled in from the germline J gene. The V and J genes are TRBV26 and TRBJ2-7; 9 bases are a match to TRBD1. Germline CDR1 reads KGHPV; CDR2 reads FQNQEV (reference sequence). This CDR3 is built from 14 residues. V trimming: 3 bases; J trimming: 3 bases; junction bases outside the gene matches: 3. CDR3 residues: CASSLGTGSYEQYF. The part of the CDR3 DNA that was read is TGTGCCAGCAGTCTAGGGACAGGGAGCTATGAACAGTAC.

As regards this clone: Gene labels here are mouse ones. The CDR3 is cut off 1 residue early in the read; its end comes from the germline J gene. The V call is TRBV26, the J call TRBJ1-6; 9 nucleotides match TRBD1. TRBJ1-6 is an open reading frame whose function is uncertain. CDR1 and CDR2 from the germline V gene are KGHPV and FQNQEV (reference sequence). The V gene end was trimmed by 3 bases and the J gene end by 5 bases; junction bases not matched to a gene: 2. There are 15 residues in the CDR3. The sequenced CDR3 bases are TGTGCCAGCAGTCTCGGGACAGGGAATAATTCGCCCCTCTAC. Its protein is CASSLGTGNNSPLY. Given in full, the CDR3 is CASSLGTGNNSPLYF.

By its share, this clone is large. Gene names refer to mouse genes. The read ends 1 residue before the CDR3 terminus; that terminus is restored from the germline J gene. In the same sample, other DNA sequences code for this CDR3. This chain links TRBV20 with TRBJ2-1; TRBD1 aligns across 7 bases. Germline CDR1 is GFQATS and CDR2 is STVNSAI. V was pared by 1 base and J by 1 base, with 1 base of the junction left unmatched. The CDR3 is 14 residues long. CDR3 region: CGARGQGNYAEQFF. CDR3 DNA, as far as it was read: TGTGGTGCTAGGGGACAGGGAAACTATGCTGAGCAGTTC.

Regarding this clone: Gene labels here are mouse ones. The CDR3 end lies 1 residue beyond the end of the read and is filled in from the germline J gene. This chain joins TRBV26 and TRBJ2-3; D uncertain. From germline, CDR1 is KGHPV and CDR2 FQNQEV (reference sequence). V was trimmed by 2 bases and J by 1 base, leaving 7 bases between them. The CDR3 has 14 residues. CDR3 sequence: CASSLGVGAETLYF. The CDR3 DNA, read in part, is TGTGCCAGCAGTCTGGGGGTAGGTGCAGAAACGCTGTAT.

This clone has just a few counts. Genes and germline are mouse. The read gets to within 1 residue of the CDR3 end, and the germline J gene fills in the rest. J is TRBJ1-1 and V is TRBV26; no definite D call. Trimming took 0 bases from V and 6 from J, leaving 5 bases between them. The CDR3 covers 12 residues. Per the germline V gene, CDR1 is KGHPV and CDR2 is FQNQEV (reference sequence). CDR3 bases read: TGTGCCAGCAGTCTGTCCGGGGCAGAAGTCTTC. Translating it yields CASSLSGAEVF. The whole CDR3 sequence is CASSLSGAEVFF. The full variable domain, with the rest looked up from reference TRBV26 and TRBJ1-1, is NSKVIQTPRYLVKGQGQKAKMRCIPEKGHPVVFWYQQNKNNEFKFLINFQNQEVLQQIDMTEKRFSAECPSNSPCSLEIQSSEAGDSALYLCASSLSGAEVFFGKGTRLTVV.

Comment on this clone: The genes are named according to mouse. The read terminates 1 residue before the CDR3 end, so the remaining end is supplied by the germline J gene. V is TRBV3 and J is TRBJ1-2; D call uncertain. Trimming removed 1 base from V and 0 bases from J, with 12 bases in between. The germline V gene encodes CDR1 SNHLY and CDR2 FYNGKV (reference sequence). The CDR3 totals 16 residues. CDR3 region: CASSLDGRGTNSDYTF. The sequenced CDR3 bases are TGTGCCAGCAGCTTAGATGGGCGGGGAACAAACTCCGACTACACC. The complete variable domain, with remaining parts taken from reference TRBV3 and TRBJ1-2, reads GPKVLQIPSHQIIDMGQMVTLNCDPVSNHLYFYWYKQILGQQMEFLVNFYNGKVMEKSKLFKDQFSVERPDGSYFTLKIQPTALEDSAVYFCASSLDGRGTNSDYTFGSGTRLLVI.

A remark on this clone: The gene names given are mouse names. The CDR3 end falls 1 residue outside the read, so it is completed with the germline J gene. This sample also contains other DNA sequences that code for the same CDR3. This chain joins TRBV15 and TRBJ2-4; TRBD2 matches 7 bases. Unmatched junction bases numbered 2, after V lost 5 bases and J lost 3 bases. The CDR3 loop spans 13 amino acids. Germline-derived CDR1 and CDR2 are SGHND and FRSKSL. CDR3 protein: CASSRTGQNTLYF. CDR3 DNA, as far as it was read: TGTGCCAGCAGTAGGACTGGACAAAACACCTTGTAC.

This clone was seen a handful of times. The germline and genes are mouse ones. The DNA read from the CDR3 is TGTGCCAGCAGTCTGTCTGGGGGGCCGTATGAACAGTAC. This translates into CASSLSGGPYEQY. The entire CDR3 reads CASSLSGGPYEQYF. The V call is TRBV26, the J call TRBJ2-7; a weak D match, TRBD2 (7 bases). The missing CDR3 end, 1 residue past where the read stops, is filled in from the germline J gene. The CDR3 runs 14 residues. Deletions cut 0 bases from V and 4 bases from J, with 10 bases between. The germline gives CDR1 KGHPV, CDR2 FQNQEV (reference sequence).

As concerns this clone: Gene names and germline refer to mouse. From the germline J gene comes the end of the CDR3, since the read stops 1 residue before it. The V gene is TRBV16, the J gene TRBJ2-7; the match to TRBD2 covers 11 bases. CDR1 is SGHSA and CDR2 is FRNQAP in the germline V gene. The CDR3 is 15 amino acids. V shed 0 bases and J 4 bases; nucleotides not matched to a gene: 2. The CDR3 protein is CASSLEGTGGYEQYF. CDR3 DNA (partial): TGTGCAAGCAGCTTAGAGGGGACTGGGGGTTATGAACAGTAC.